This TCR beta chain was retrieved from a study of blood T cell repertoires in COVID-19. Whole-study context: Sample material is recorded as cDNA or gDNA derived from T cells, B-cell-depleted T cells, or PBMCs.

CDR1 and CDR2 (germline): MNHEY, SVGAGI. With 8 bases removed from V and 8 bases from J, the gap between germline ends came to 13 bases. This CDR3 is built from 13 residues. TCRdb's copy holds only in-frame clones and misses some; the assay was immunoSEQ multiplex PCR. The sample contains about 100,000 clones, 91% of which appear only once. Sequenced sample: peripheral blood. The gene calls are TRBV6-5 and TRBJ1-6; possibly TRBD1 for D (5 bases). This sequence was found in a man aged 50 to 59 with acute or convalescent COVID-19. DNA for the CDR3: TGTGCCAGCGTAGGGAGGGGCGATTCACCCCTCCACTTT. This sequence encodes CASVGRGDSPLHF.